This T cell receptor (beta chain) was documented in a study of monozygotic twins with inflammatory bowel disease. TCRdb re-called the 5' RACE reads, yielding one record per CDR3 amino acid sequence without DNA. This sample's table reports around 150,000 distinct CDR3 sequences. Germline V gene sequence: CDR1 SGDLS, CDR2 YYNGEE. The CDR3 spans 12 residues. No sorting of T cells preceded isolation of total RNA from whole blood. This chain connects TRBV9 to TRBJ2-1; TCRdb's D call of TRBD2 is untestable without DNA. The sample comprised blood. This clonotype originated in a human donor with ulcerative colitis or Crohn's disease, or a healthy co-twin of an affected twin (not recorded which). CDR3 loop: CASGLTGNEQFF.